Following are 25 T cell receptor beta chains from one sample sequenced in a study of cytomegalovirus exposure and HLA in healthy donors. The table came from immunoSEQ multiplex PCR; TCRdb's copy has only in-frame clones and leaves some out. This table has about 140,000 clones, approximately 90% appearing once. The sequencing sample was made of PBMCs. All receptors derive from a man aged 18 to 30 in good health and CMV-seropositive.

The CDR3 DNA sequence: TGTGCCATCAGTGTGGGGCAGTATCAGCCCCAGCATTTT. Amino acid sequence: CAISVGQYQPQHF. This chain links TRBV10-3 with TRBJ1-5; weak D call: TRBD1 (5 bases). Germline V gene data show CDR1 as ENHRY and CDR2 as SYGVKD. This CDR3 is 13 amino acids long. Trimming took off 4 bases at V and 5 bases at J, with 9 bases between the two ends.

CDR3 sequence (DNA): TGTGCCAGCAGGGTTGAACGGACAGGGAAAAACATTCAGTACTTC. Its protein product is CASRVERTGKNIQYF. The J gene is TRBJ2-4, the V gene TRBV2, with 8 positions matching TRBD1. The CDR3 totals 15 residues. V was pared by 6 bases and J by 4 bases, with 8 bases of the junction left unmatched. The germline V gene encodes CDR1 SNHLY and CDR2 FYNNEI. Full variable domain (missing parts from reference TRBV2 and TRBJ2-4): EPEVTQTPSHQVTQMGQEVILRCVPISNHLYFYWYRQILGQKVEFLVSFYNNEISEKSEIFDDQFSVERPDGSNFTLKIRSTKLEDSAMYFCASRVERTGKNIQYFGAGTRLSVL.

The chain combines TRBV6-5 with TRBJ2-3; 7 bases match TRBD2. This CDR3 spans 15 amino acids. The V segment lost 6 bases and the J segment 9 bases; nucleotides outside the gene matches: 15. Germline V CDR1 and CDR2: MNHEY, SVGAGI. The CDR3, as DNA: TGTGCCAGCAGCCGCCGTCCGGGAGGTGAAGGAACGCAGTATTTT. Its protein product is CASSRRPGGEGTQYF.

This sequence joins TRBV5-4 and TRBJ2-3; 12 bases are shared with TRBD2. Germline V CDR1 and CDR2: SGHNT, YYREEE (reference sequence). After removal of 4 bases from V and 5 bases from J, the junction contained 8 bases not matched to a gene. CDR3 length equals 16 residues. The CDR3 coding sequence is TGTGCCAGCAGCCTCCTAGCGGGGGGGCCTCGAGATACGCAGTATTTT. Protein sequence: CASSLLAGGPRDTQYF.

The V and J genes are TRBV28 and TRBJ1-2; maybe TRBD1 (5 bases). The CDR3 covers 13 residues. The germline V and J ends were trimmed by 6 bases and 7 bases, with 15 bases remaining between them. Germline CDR1 reads MDHEN; CDR2 reads SYDVKM. CDR3 nucleotide sequence: TGTGCCAGCAGCCGGAACGGGGGATCTGGCTACACCTTC. Protein product: CASSRNGGSGYTF.

The V gene is TRBV18, the J gene TRBJ1-1; 10 positions match TRBD1. This CDR3 is 15 amino acids long. The germline CDR1 and CDR2 sequences are KGHSH and LQKENI. V shed 0 bases and J 5 bases; nucleotides not matched to a gene: 3. The CDR3 protein is CASSPPGTGVTEAFF. The CDR3 DNA reads as TGTGCCAGCTCACCACCCGGGACAGGGGTTACTGAAGCTTTCTTT.

The CDR3 nucleotides are TGTGCCAGCAGTTATAAAACTGAAGCTTTCTTT. This gives the protein CASSYKTEAFF. This sequence joins TRBV28 and TRBJ1-1; D gene uncertain. The CDR3 has 11 residues. Germline V gene lookup returns CDR1 MDHEN and CDR2 SYDVKM. Between the trimmed V and J ends, which lost 4 bases and 5 bases, there was a span of 5 bases.

The chain links TRBV10-2 to TRBJ1-6; 7 nucleotides match TRBD1. Per germline, CDR1 WSHSY and CDR2 SAAADI. CDR3 size: 15 residues. Losses at the gene ends were 8 bases for V and 0 bases for J; bases not matched to a gene: 4. The CDR3 loop is CASGQASSYNSPLHF. DNA of the CDR3: TGCGCCAGCGGACAGGCCAGCTCCTATAATTCACCCCTCCACTTT.

This clone was detected only once. This chain uses TRBV5-1 with TRBJ1-2; 9 nucleotides agree with TRBD1. CDR1 SGHRS and CDR2 YFSETQ come from the germline V gene. V shed 4 bases and J 7 bases; nucleotides not matched to a gene: 17. There are 17 residues in the CDR3. The CDR3 region has the DNA TGCGCCAGCAGCCTCGCTCCCCGGGACAGGGCCAGAAGTGGCTACACCTTC. It yields the protein CASSLAPRDRARSGYTF.

V gene TRBV6-1 combines with J gene TRBJ1-4; no definite D call. With 0 bases removed from V and 5 bases from J, the gap between germline ends came to 16 bases. Germline CDR1 MNHNS, CDR2 SASEGT. The CDR3 sequence is 17 residues long. CDR3 nucleotide sequence: TGTGCCAGCAGTGAAGCATATGGGAGGGCTACAAATGAAAAACTGTTTTTT. This encodes CASSEAYGRATNEKLFF.

This chain connects TRBV9 to TRBJ2-1, with 8 bases that match TRBD2. In germline, CDR1 is SGDLS, CDR2 YYNGEE. With V trimmed by 3 bases and J by 4 bases, 18 bases remained unmatched. CDR3 size: 19 residues. CDR3 in DNA: TGTGCCAGCAGCGGGGAACCCCGTAGCGGGAAGGGCAAGTACAATGAGCAGTTCTTC. Protein product: CASSGEPRSGKGKYNEQFF. Looking up the rest from reference TRBV9 and TRBJ2-1 gives the full variable domain: DSGVTQTPKHLITATGQRVTLRCSPRSGDLSVYWYQQSLDQGLQFLIQYYNGEERAKGNILERFSAQQFPDLHSELNLSSLELGDSALYFCASSGEPRSGKGKYNEQFFGPGTRLTVL.

V gene TRBV11-1 combines with J gene TRBJ2-7; a weak D match, TRBD2 (5 bases). Per germline, CDR1 SGHAT and CDR2 FQDESV (reference sequence). The CDR3 is 13 residues long. Trimming pared 0 bases from V and 7 bases from J, leaving 10 bases between. The CDR3 region has the DNA TGTGCCAGCAGCTTAGCGGCCTGGGAGGAGCAGTACTTC. It is translated as CASSLAAWEEQYF.

V and J are TRBV30 and TRBJ2-2; a weak D match, TRBD2 (6 bases). Trimming left V 0 bases short and J 4 bases short, with 15 bases between. This CDR3 region has 16 residues. Germline CDR1 reads GTSNPN; CDR2 reads SVGIG (reference sequence). CDR3 region: CAWSVGGPRGTGELFF. CDR3 nucleotide sequence: TGTGCCTGGAGTGTGGGTGGCCCGCGGGGCACCGGGGAGCTGTTTTTT.

The V and J genes are TRBV18 and TRBJ2-2; tentative D call: TRBD1 (6 bases). Per the germline V gene, CDR1 is KGHSH and CDR2 is LQKENI. V lost 2 bases, J lost 5 bases, and 12 bases lay in between. The CDR3 has 15 residues. The CDR3 sequence: CASSPSGQGTGELFF. The CDR3, as DNA: TGTGCCAGCTCACCATCGGGGCAGGGGACCGGGGAGCTGTTTTTT.

The sample holds one count of this clone. The CDR3 nucleotides are TGTGCCAGCAGCTTACTAAACACTGAAGCTTTCTTT. Protein product: CASSLLNTEAFF. The V gene is TRBV5-6, the J gene TRBJ1-1, with unresolved D. CDR3 length: 12 amino acids. The V gene's germline CDR1 is SGHDT and CDR2 YYEEEE. The V end lost 2 bases, the J end lost 2 bases, and 4 bases lay between the germline ends.

The chain uses TRBV4-1 and TRBJ1-2, with D perhaps TRBD1 (6 bases). The CDR3 spans 17 residues. V shed 1 base and J shed 0 bases, with 15 bases lying between them. Germline CDR1 is MGHRA and CDR2 is YSYEKL. CDR3 amino acids: CASSQVGTRDSNYGYTF. CDR3 DNA: TGCGCCAGCAGCCAAGTTGGGACACGAGATTCTAACTATGGCTACACCTTC.

Note on this clone: The junction shows a germline mismatch at one end, possibly a read error. The chain uses TRBV4-1 and TRBJ2-7, with TRBD1 matching 10 bases. This CDR3 is built from 15 residues. Germline lookup yields CDR1 MGHRA and CDR2 YSYEKL. CDR3 coding DNA: TGCGCCAGCAGCCAAGCGGGACAGGGGTCCTCCGAGCAGTACTTC. This encodes CASSQAGQGSSEQYF.

The chain combines TRBV6-5 with TRBJ1-1, with TRBD1 as a possible D gene (6 bases). The V end lost 9 bases, the J end lost 0 bases, and 11 bases lay between the germline ends. Per the germline V gene, CDR1 is MNHEY and CDR2 is SVGAGI. The CDR3 is made up of 13 amino acids. This chain's CDR3 is CASQGRMNTEAFF. The CDR3 coding sequence is TGTGCCAGTCAGGGGCGCATGAACACTGAAGCTTTCTTT.

The chain uses TRBV15 and TRBJ2-1; D is possibly TRBD2 (6 bases). CDR1 and CDR2 (germline): LNHNV, YYDKDF (reference sequence). The CDR3 has 16 residues. Trimming took 5 bases from V and 7 from J, leaving 21 bases between them. The CDR3 protein is CATSSGREAMRNEQFF. CDR3 nucleotides: TGTGCCACCAGCTCAGGGCGGGAAGCTATGCGGAATGAGCAGTTCTTC.

The rearrangement joins TRBV30 to TRBJ1-4, with TRBD1 as a possible D gene (5 bases). Germline V gene lookup returns CDR1 GTSNPN and CDR2 SVGIG (reference sequence). Trimming took 2 bases from V and 0 from J, leaving 16 bases between them. The CDR3 totals 17 residues. The CDR3 spells CAWSYDVGRATNEKLFF. The CDR3, as DNA: TGTGCCTGGAGTTATGATGTGGGGCGTGCAACTAATGAAAAACTGTTTTTT.

The J gene is TRBJ2-7, the V gene TRBV29-1; D call uncertain. The germline CDR1 and CDR2 sequences are SQVTM and ANQGSEA. The V and J ends lost 4 bases and 6 bases respectively, with 7 bases between them. The CDR3 sequence is 10 residues long. CDR3 sequence (DNA): TGCAGCGTTGGACAATCCGAGCAGTACTTC. The encoded protein is CSVGQSEQYF.

The CDR3, as DNA: TGTGCCAGCAGCCACCCGGGACTAGGCGACAATGAGCAGTTCTTC. It codes for CASSHPGLGDNEQFF. The chain employs TRBV4-2 and TRBJ2-1, with 8 bases matching TRBD2. Germline CDR1 is LGHNA and CDR2 is YNFKEQ. Trimming took 3 bases from V and 5 from J; bases not matched to a gene: 6. The CDR3 contains 15 residues.

The rearrangement joins TRBV28 to TRBJ2-3; D ambiguous. V lost 3 bases, J lost 2 bases, and 18 bases lay in between. The germline V gene has CDR1 MDHEN and CDR2 SYDVKM. The CDR3 runs to 17 residues. The CDR3: CASSLFFLKDHTDTQYF. The CDR3 coding sequence is TGTGCCAGCAGTTTGTTCTTCCTAAAAGATCACACAGATACGCAGTATTTT.

The gene calls are TRBV7-8 and TRBJ1-1; TRBD1 might be the D (6 bases). The CDR3 is 12 amino acids. Looked up from germline, CDR1 is SGHVS and CDR2 is FQNEAQ. Trimming took off 4 bases at V and 11 bases at J, with 14 bases between the two ends. CDR3 residues: CASSSNRERAFF. CDR3 nucleotides: TGTGCCAGCAGCTCAAACAGGGAGCGTGCTTTCTTT.

The genes are TRBV6-4 and TRBJ2-3, with 12 bases matching TRBD2. The CDR3 contains 14 residues. The J segment lost 6 bases and the V segment lost 4 bases, leaving 2 bases of the junction unmatched. Germline V gives CDR1 MRHNA, CDR2 SNTAGT. The CDR3 DNA is TGTGCCAGCAGTGTCGGGACTAGCGGGGATACGCAGTATTTT. Amino acid sequence: CASSVGTSGDTQYF.